These T cell receptor beta chains were read from a single sample in a study of identical twins. TCRdb passed the 5' RACE reads through MiXCR, listing each CDR3 protein once. The sample shows 1.5 million to 2 million distinct CDR3 sequences, around 33% of them seen only once. Sequenced input: cord blood. The receptors come from a newborn girl in good health. Each CDR3 is given with its conserved first and last residue. D genes are given only for firm matches. Clone size is shown for a subset of rows, as once, few, many or a class of expanded clone.

v_gene	j_gene	d_gene	abundance	CDR3nt	CDR3aa
TRBV7-2	TRBJ2-7	TRBD1	few	TGTGCCAGCAGCTTACAGGGGGCTACAGACGAGCAGTACTTC	CASSLQGATDEQYF
TRBV29-1	TRBJ2-7	.	.	TGCAGCGTTGTATGGGCGCTCGGCACCTCCTACAATGAGCAGTACTTC	CSVVWALGTSYNEQYF
TRBV7-2	TRBJ2-1	TRBD2	.	TGTGCCAGCAGCAGAATTAGCGGGGGGACTAACAATGAGCAGTTCTTC	CASSRISGGTNNEQFF
TRBV12-5	TRBJ1-1	TRBD1	few	TGTGCTAGTGGTCCGGGACAGGGGGCCATGAACACTGAAGCTTTCTTT	CASGPGQGAMNTEAFF
TRBV6-1	TRBJ2-1	.	.	TGTGCCAGCAGTGATTCGGGTGAGCAGTTCTTC	CASSDSGEQFF
TRBV6-6	TRBJ2-1	TRBD2	.	TGTGCCAGCAGTGGAAGGACTAGCGGAAGCAATGAGCAGTTCTTC	CASSGRTSGSNEQFF
TRBV7-9	TRBJ2-1	.	few	TGTGCCAGCAGCTTAGATCGGGTGAACTCCTACAATGAGCAGTTCTTC	CASSLDRVNSYNEQFF
TRBV20-1	TRBJ2-3	TRBD2	.	TGCAGTGCTAGATACCTCGGACTAGTGGGACTTGGGATCACAGATACGCAGTATTTT	CSARYLGLVGLGITDTQYF
TRBV28	TRBJ2-1	.	few	TGTGCCAGCACCTCCAAGTACCAGGGGACCCTCAGACAGTTCTTC	CASTSKYQGTLRQFF
TRBV20-1	TRBJ2-7	.	.	TGCAGTGCCCCAAATGAGGGCAGGGTGGGATCCTACGAGCAGTACTTC	CSAPNEGRVGSYEQYF
TRBV2	TRBJ1-5	TRBD1	.	TGTGCCAGCAGTGAGGGACAGGGGACCAATCAGCCCCAGCATTTT	CASSEGQGTNQPQHF
TRBV2	TRBJ2-4	.	.	TGTGCCAGCAGTGAAGGCAGGCCCAAAAACATTCAGTACTTC	CASSEGRPKNIQYF
TRBV7-2	TRBJ1-2	.	.	TGTGCCAGCAGCTCTGTTTGGGATGGCTACACCTTC	CASSSVWDGYTF
TRBV11-2	TRBJ2-7	TRBD2	few	TGTGCCAGCAGCATAACTAGCGGGGGTGATTACGAGCAGTACTTC	CASSITSGGDYEQYF
TRBV15	TRBJ1-5	TRBD1	.	TGTGCCACCAGCAGAGATGGGACAGGTAGCAATCAGCCCCAGCATTTT	CATSRDGTGSNQPQHF
TRBV20-1	TRBJ2-3	.	.	TGCAGTGCTAGAATACCGCCGCCAGATACGCAGTATTTT	CSARIPPPDTQYF
TRBV4-1	TRBJ2-1	TRBD1	.	TGCGCCAGCAGCCGAAAAACAGGGGGCAATGAGCAGTTCTTC	CASSRKTGGNEQFF
TRBV6-5	TRBJ2-1	TRBD2	few	TGTGCCAGCGGAACTAGCGGGACGAACTACAATGAGCAGTTCTTC	CASGTSGTNYNEQFF
TRBV7-2	TRBJ2-3	.	.	TGTGCCAGCAGCTTTAGGAGCCGGTGGGGGTCATCAAGCACAGATACGCAGTATTTT	CASSFRSRWGSSSTDTQYF
TRBV20-1	TRBJ2-1	TRBD2	few	TGCAGTGCTAGAGGTGGTATAGGACTAGCGTACAATGAGCAGTTCTTC	CSARGGIGLAYNEQFF
TRBV7-6	TRBJ1-6	.	few	TGTGCCAGCAGCCCGACGACAGGTTATAATTCACCCCTCCACTTT	CASSPTTGYNSPLHF
TRBV20-1	TRBJ2-7	.	few	TGCAGTGCAGGTGGGAGTATTTCCTACGAGCAGTACTTC	CSAGGSISYEQYF
TRBV20-1	TRBJ2-3	.	.	TGCAGTGCTACCCCGAGAAAGGGGAAAGGGACAGATACGCAGTATTTT	CSATPRKGKGTDTQYF
TRBV12-3/TRBV12-4	TRBJ2-3	.	few	TGTGCCAGCAGGCGGCACGATCTCACAGATACGCAGTATTTT	CASRRHDLTDTQYF
TRBV5-6	TRBJ1-2	.	few	TGTGCCAGCAGCTTACCCCGACTGGATGGCTACACCTTC	CASSLPRLDGYTF
TRBV12-3/TRBV12-4	TRBJ1-2	.	few	TGTGCCAGCAGTTTAGAGATTAGTCACAGCTATGGCTACACCTTC	CASSLEISHSYGYTF
TRBV10-3	TRBJ2-1	.	few	TGTGCCATCAGTGAGCCTGCAAAGCGGGAGCAGTTCTTC	CAISEPAKREQFF
TRBV20-1	TRBJ2-1	.	once	TGCAGTGCTAGCCGGGCCCTCTACAATGAGCAGTTCTTC	CSASRALYNEQFF
TRBV7-2	TRBJ2-6	TRBD2	few	TGTGCCAGCAGCTTATTTGCGGGAGTTCCCATCTCTGGGGCCAACGTCCTGACTTTC	CASSLFAGVPISGANVLTF
TRBV20-1	TRBJ1-4	.	.	TGCAGTGCTAGAGATGGACCTAATGAAAAACTGTTTTTT	CSARDGPNEKLFF
TRBV24-1	TRBJ1-2	TRBD1	.	TGTGCCACCGGTGATTTGGACAGGGGGCGAAAGAAAAGGAAGGACTATGGCTACACCTTC	CATGDLDRGRKKRKDYGYTF
TRBV20-1	TRBJ1-1	.	.	TGCAGTGCTAGAGAGGCCAGAGTGAACACTGAAGCTTTCTTT	CSAREARVNTEAFF
TRBV29-1	TRBJ2-3	.	.	TGCAGCGTTGAAGGGGGGCCATCCCCTCGTCTTGGTACGCAGTATTTT	CSVEGGPSPRLGTQYF
TRBV20-1	TRBJ1-4	.	.	TGCAGTGCTAGAGACGGGGGTAGGGTCGGATTTGGAGAAAAACTGTTTTTT	CSARDGGRVGFGEKLFF
TRBV7-6	TRBJ2-1	TRBD2	.	TGTGCCAGCAGCCTAGGGACTAGCGGGGGTGTCACCTACAATGAGCAGTTCTTC	CASSLGTSGGVTYNEQFF
TRBV7-9	TRBJ1-2	TRBD1	.	TGTGCCAGCAGCTTAGGTCCGGGACAGCCAAACTATGGCTACACCTTC	CASSLGPGQPNYGYTF
TRBV4-1	TRBJ2-7	.	.	TGCGCCAGCAGCCAAGATATTCAGCCCTCCTACAATGAGCAGTACTTC	CASSQDIQPSYNEQYF
TRBV2	TRBJ1-5	.	.	TGTGCCAGCACAACAGTACCTAGGAATCAGCCCCAGCATTTT	CASTTVPRNQPQHF
TRBV2	TRBJ1-1	.	few	TGTGCCAGCAGGACCGGGGCAGGACTAGAAGCTTTCTTT	CASRTGAGLEAFF
TRBV6-5	TRBJ1-2	.	few	TGTGCCAGCAGTTACTTCCCCGTCTTGCGTGGCTACACCTTC	CASSYFPVLRGYTF
TRBV12-3/TRBV12-4	TRBJ1-1	.	few	TGTGCCAGCAGTCTCGGACAGTTGTCCGCTTTCTTT	CASSLGQLSAFF
TRBV27	TRBJ2-7	.	few	TGTGCCAGCAGTTCCACCGGCGGTCCTACCTACGAGCAGTACTTC	CASSSTGGPTYEQYF
TRBV11-2	TRBJ2-1	TRBD1	few	TGTGCCAGCAGGGGACAGGGCGAATTTTACAATGAGCAGTTCTTC	CASRGQGEFYNEQFF
TRBV15	TRBJ2-1	.	.	TGTGTCACCAGCAGAGATTATCAGGGAAGCTCCTACAATGAGCAGTTCTTC	CVTSRDYQGSSYNEQFF
TRBV5-4	TRBJ2-3	TRBD2	few	TGTGCCAGCAAGCGAGCGGGAGTAACAGATACGCAGTATTTT	CASKRAGVTDTQYF
TRBV14	TRBJ2-3	TRBD1	once	TGTGCCAGCAGCCAGATAGGGGGACAGGGTGCAGATACGCAGTATTTT	CASSQIGGQGADTQYF
TRBV18	TRBJ1-5	TRBD1	few	TGTGCCAGCCAGGGGGGGGGCAATCAGCCCCAGCATTTT	CASQGGGNQPQHF
TRBV4-2	TRBJ2-5	.	.	TGTGCCAGCAGCCCTTACATGGGCCAAGAGACCCGGTACTTC	CASSPYMGQETRYF